Described below is a single T cell receptor beta chain sequence and its context. These data belong to a study of cytomegalovirus exposure and HLA in healthy donors. A multiplex PCR was run with 60 Vbeta primers and 13 Jbeta primers. The repertoire was sequenced with immunoSEQ multiplex PCR; TCRdb's copy has only in-frame clones and lacks some. Recorded for this sample: some 41,000 clones. The CDR3 is made up of 12 amino acids. In germline, CDR1 is MDHEN, CDR2 SYDVKM. Trimming removed 5 bases from V and 4 bases from J, with 8 bases in between. This sequence was found in a man between 25 and 39 years old in good health and CMV-seronegative. The chain links TRBV28 to TRBJ1-2; D may be TRBD1 (6 bases). Sequenced sample: PBMCs. The CDR3 nucleotides are TGTGCCAGCAGTCAGGGGCCCTATGGCTACACCTTC. It translates to CASSQGPYGYTF.